This T cell receptor beta chain was captured by sequencing in a study of T-cell memory formation after mild COVID-19. Study-wide results and limits: Day 15 to 85 contractors were CD4/CD8 balanced; later expanders leaned CD4+.

Germline V CDR1 and CDR2: SGHTA, FQGNSA. V gave up 0 bases and J gave up 4 bases, with 15 bases separating them. The CDR3 is 16 amino acids. Notes on this clonotype: The antigen remains unidentified.

TCRdb re-called the 5' RACE reads through MiXCR, storing one row per CDR3 protein. The data hold 130,000 to 150,000 distinct CDR3 sequences, with 15% to 20% observed a single time. The clonotype originates from an adult woman who had mild COVID-19 (a few samples of this study predate the infection). Cell type and time point are not known. The material sequenced was PBMCs or a T cell subset sorted from them (not recorded which). The chain uses TRBV7-2 and TRBJ1-1; tentatively, D is TRBD1 (6 bases). The CDR3: CASSLAPTGRGTEAFF. DNA for the CDR3: TGTGCCAGCAGCTTAGCTCCCACAGGGAGAGGCACTGAAGCTTTCTTT.